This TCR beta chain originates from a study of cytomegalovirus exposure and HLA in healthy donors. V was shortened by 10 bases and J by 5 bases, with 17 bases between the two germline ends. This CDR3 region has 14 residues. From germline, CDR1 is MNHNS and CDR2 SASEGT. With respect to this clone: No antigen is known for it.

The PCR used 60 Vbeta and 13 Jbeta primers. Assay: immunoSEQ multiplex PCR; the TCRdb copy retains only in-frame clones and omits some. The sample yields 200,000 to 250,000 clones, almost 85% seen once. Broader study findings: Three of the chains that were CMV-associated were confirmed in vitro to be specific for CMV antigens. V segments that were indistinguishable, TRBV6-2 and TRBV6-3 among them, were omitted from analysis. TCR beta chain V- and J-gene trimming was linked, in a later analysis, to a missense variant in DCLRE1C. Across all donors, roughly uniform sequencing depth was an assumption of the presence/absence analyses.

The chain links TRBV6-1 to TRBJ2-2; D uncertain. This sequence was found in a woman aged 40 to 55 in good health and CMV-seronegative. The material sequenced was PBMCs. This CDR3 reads CATTSQIFTGELFF. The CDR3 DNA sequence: TGTGCCACGACTTCCCAGATCTTTACCGGGGAGCTGTTTTTT.